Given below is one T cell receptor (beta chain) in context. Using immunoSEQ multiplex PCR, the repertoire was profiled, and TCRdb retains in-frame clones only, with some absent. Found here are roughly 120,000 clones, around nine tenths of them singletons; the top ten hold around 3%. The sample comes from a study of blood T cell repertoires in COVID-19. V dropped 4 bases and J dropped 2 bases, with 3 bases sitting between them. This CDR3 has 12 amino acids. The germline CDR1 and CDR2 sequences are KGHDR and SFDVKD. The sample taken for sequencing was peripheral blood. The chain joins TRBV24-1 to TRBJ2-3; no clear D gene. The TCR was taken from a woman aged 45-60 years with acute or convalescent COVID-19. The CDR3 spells CATSDFTDTQYF. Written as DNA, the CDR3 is TGTGCCACCAGTGACTTCACAGATACGCAGTATTTT.